A single TCR beta chain is shown here with its context. The antigen is undetermined. This entry comes from a study of CD8+ T cells in alopecia areata. Study-wide background: Scoring treated patients' severity relied on the percentage of scalp area affected. General study results and limits: Scalp clonality decreased significantly with tofacitinib, and so did expanded CD8+ clones among the top 100. Uncertainty remains about how baseline CD8+ expansion links to response, with one nonresponder.

Regarding treatment: oral pan-JAK inhibitor, 5-10 mg twice daily. CDR1 and CDR2 from the germline V gene are SNHLY and FYNNEI. The CDR3 spans 13 residues. V was clipped by 8 bases and J by 5 bases; unmatched bases: 7. RNA extraction was followed by reverse transcription into cDNA, which acted as the sequencing template. The protocol was immunoSEQ multiplex PCR, while the TCRdb copy is restricted to in-frame clones and leaves out a portion. The data show around 150,000 clones, about 60% seen once. Source: CD4+ T cells sorted from blood, taken at week 24, from a patient treated with tofacitinib. This clonotype was obtained from a human donor with alopecia areata. The rearrangement joins TRBV2 to TRBJ1-1; 8 nucleotides match TRBD1. The DNA for the CDR3 is TGTGCCAGCGAACAGGGGGAAGGGACTGAAGCTTTCTTT. It codes for CASEQGEGTEAFF.